This TCR beta chain came from a study of patients and donors after allogeneic stem cell transplantation. V gave up 1 base and J gave up 11 bases, with 12 bases separating them. This CDR3 spans 12 amino acids. The germline gives CDR1 MNHNS, CDR2 SASEGT. In this sample, this clonotype turned up a few times. TCRdb reprocessed the RT-PCR reads via MiXCR and lists one record per CDR3 protein. The repertoire holds about a million distinct CDR3 sequences, with over 15% as singletons. Source material: blood, either unsorted or a sorted T cell fraction (not recorded which). The chain combines TRBV6-1 with TRBJ2-7; weak D call: TRBD2 (6 bases). This TCR derives from a human donor who was either an allogeneic HSCT recipient or a stem cell or donor lymphocyte infusion donor (not recorded which). It is not recorded whose cells these are; they may come from a transplant donor. Written as DNA, the CDR3 is TGTGCCAGCAGTGAAGGACCCGGGACTGAGTACTTC. Translated: CASSEGPGTEYF.